This is a list of T cell receptor beta chains from one sample in a study of blood T cell repertoires in COVID-19. Libraries were prepared by immunoSEQ multiplex PCR; TCRdb keeps only in-frame clonotypes and omits some of them. The sample contains 290,000 or so clones, approximately 89% of which appear only once. Source material: peripheral blood. These receptors all come from a woman under 40 with COVID-19, enrolled during active disease. The CDR3 runs from the conserved cysteine through the conserved F or W. The order of the fields is V gene, clone size, J gene, CDR3 length, D gene, CDR3 DNA, CDR3 protein. D genes are given only for firm matches. Clone size is given for some rows only: seen once, a few or many times, or a class if the clone is expanded.

V gene: TRBV28; clone size: few; J gene: TRBJ1-6; CDR3 length: 13; D gene: TRBD1; CDR3 DNA: TGTGCCAGCAGAGGACAGGGTGGATCACCCCTCCACTTT; CDR3 protein: CASRGQGGSPLHF
V gene: TRBV25-1; clone size: once; J gene: TRBJ2-1; CDR3 length: 16; D gene: .; CDR3 DNA: TGTGCCAGCAACCCACAGGGTTGGGGGCTTAACAATGAGCAGTTCTTC; CDR3 protein: CASNPQGWGLNNEQFF
V gene: TRBV7-2; clone size: .; J gene: TRBJ2-1; CDR3 length: 15; D gene: TRBD2; CDR3 DNA: TGTGCCAGCAGCCCGAGAACCGGGGGGTACAATGAGCAGTTCTTC; CDR3 protein: CASSPRTGGYNEQFF
V gene: TRBV2; clone size: few; J gene: TRBJ1-2; CDR3 length: 13; D gene: TRBD1; CDR3 DNA: TGTGCCAGACGGACAGGGGGCGCTTATGGCTACACCTTC; CDR3 protein: CARRTGGAYGYTF
V gene: TRBV30; clone size: few; J gene: TRBJ2-2; CDR3 length: 19; D gene: TRBD2; CDR3 DNA: TGTGCCTGGAGTAGGGGCGGACTAGCGGGGAGGGCGAACACCGGGGAGCTGTTTTTT; CDR3 protein: CAWSRGGLAGRANTGELFF
V gene: TRBV29-1; clone size: .; J gene: TRBJ2-3; CDR3 length: 16; D gene: TRBD2; CDR3 DNA: TGCAGCTCCGGACTAGCGGGAACCTCTAGCACAGATACGCAGTATTTT; CDR3 protein: CSSGLAGTSSTDTQYF
V gene: TRBV10-3; clone size: few; J gene: TRBJ2-7; CDR3 length: 12; D gene: .; CDR3 DNA: TGTGCCATCAGTGAGCTCTCCTACGAGCAGTACTTC; CDR3 protein: CAISELSYEQYF
V gene: TRBV29-1; clone size: .; J gene: TRBJ2-7; CDR3 length: 12; D gene: TRBD1; CDR3 DNA: TGCAGCGTTTCACAGGGGACGTACGAGCAGTACTTC; CDR3 protein: CSVSQGTYEQYF
V gene: TRBV30; clone size: .; J gene: TRBJ1-1; CDR3 length: 14; D gene: .; CDR3 DNA: TGTGCCTGGAGTGTTGGGGGCTTGAACACTGAAGCTTTCTTT; CDR3 protein: CAWSVGGLNTEAFF
V gene: TRBV7-3; clone size: .; J gene: TRBJ2-1; CDR3 length: 16; D gene: TRBD2; CDR3 DNA: TGTGCCAGCAGCCGACCAGGGACTAGCCACGTTACTGAGCAGTTCTTC; CDR3 protein: CASSRPGTSHVTEQFF
V gene: TRBV7-2; clone size: .; J gene: TRBJ2-7; CDR3 length: 15; D gene: TRBD2; CDR3 DNA: TGTGCCAGCAGCTCAGGGACTAGCGGGAGGGTCGAGCAGTACTTC; CDR3 protein: CASSSGTSGRVEQYF
V gene: TRBV18; clone size: few; J gene: TRBJ2-1; CDR3 length: 14; D gene: .; CDR3 DNA: TGTGCCAGCTCACCCCAGGGCACCTACAATGAGCAGTTCTTC; CDR3 protein: CASSPQGTYNEQFF
V gene: TRBV19; clone size: .; J gene: TRBJ1-3; CDR3 length: 13; D gene: .; CDR3 DNA: TGTGCCAGTACGTTCTTCTCTGGAAACACCATATATTTT; CDR3 protein: CASTFFSGNTIYF
V gene: TRBV6-5; clone size: .; J gene: TRBJ1-4; CDR3 length: 14; D gene: TRBD1; CDR3 DNA: TGTGCCAGCAGATGGGACAGGGCGGCTGAAAAACTGTTTTTT; CDR3 protein: CASRWDRAAEKLFF
V gene: TRBV7-6; clone size: .; J gene: TRBJ2-1; CDR3 length: 16; D gene: .; CDR3 DNA: TGTGCCAGCAGCTACCTAGCTGCGAGCTCCTACAATGAGCAGTTCTTC; CDR3 protein: CASSYLAASSYNEQFF
V gene: TRBV5-6; clone size: .; J gene: TRBJ1-4; CDR3 length: 16; D gene: TRBD1; CDR3 DNA: TGTGCCAGCAGCCCCACAGGGGGCACTGCTAATGAAAAACTGTTTTTT; CDR3 protein: CASSPTGGTANEKLFF
V gene: TRBV29-1; clone size: .; J gene: TRBJ2-7; CDR3 length: 12; D gene: .; CDR3 DNA: TGCAGCGCCCTACAGGGAGTCGACGAGCAGTACTTC; CDR3 protein: CSALQGVDEQYF
V gene: TRBV10-3; clone size: once; J gene: TRBJ1-1; CDR3 length: 14; D gene: TRBD1; CDR3 DNA: TGTGCCATCAGTAAGACAGGGGGGAACACTGAAGCTTTCTTT; CDR3 protein: CAISKTGGNTEAFF
V gene: TRBV5-1; clone size: .; J gene: TRBJ1-2; CDR3 length: 14; D gene: .; CDR3 DNA: TGCGCCAGCAGCTTGGTCGGGGGAACGCATGGCTACACCTTC; CDR3 protein: CASSLVGGTHGYTF
V gene: TRBV27; clone size: .; J gene: TRBJ2-3; CDR3 length: 16; D gene: .; CDR3 DNA: TGTGCCAGCAGTCCTGCCCCGGGACTTCTCACAGATACGCAGTATTTT; CDR3 protein: CASSPAPGLLTDTQYF
V gene: TRBV28; clone size: .; J gene: TRBJ1-6; CDR3 length: 13; D gene: .; CDR3 DNA: TGTGCCAGCAGTTTAAATCGGGATTCACCCCTCCACTTT; CDR3 protein: CASSLNRDSPLHF
V gene: TRBV29-1; clone size: .; J gene: TRBJ2-5; CDR3 length: 9; D gene: .; CDR3 DNA: TGCAGCGTCGAAGAGACCCAGTACTTC; CDR3 protein: CSVEETQYF
V gene: TRBV3-1/TRBV3-2; clone size: .; J gene: TRBJ1-3; CDR3 length: 14; D gene: .; CDR3 DNA: TGTGCCAGCAGCCAAGGGAGCTCTGGAAACACCATATATTTT; CDR3 protein: CASSQGSSGNTIYF
V gene: TRBV2; clone size: .; J gene: TRBJ1-5; CDR3 length: 15; D gene: .; CDR3 DNA: TGTGCCAGCTTAGAAGGCGGAACACGCAATCAGCCCCAGCATTTT; CDR3 protein: CASLEGGTRNQPQHF
V gene: TRBV5-1; clone size: once; J gene: TRBJ1-5; CDR3 length: 15; D gene: .; CDR3 DNA: TGCGCCAGCAGCTTGGAACCCAGTAGCAATCAGCCCCAGCATTTT; CDR3 protein: CASSLEPSSNQPQHF
V gene: TRBV5-4; clone size: .; J gene: TRBJ1-2; CDR3 length: 15; D gene: .; CDR3 DNA: TGTGCCAGCAGCCTTGGCACGGGGGCTAACTATGGCTACACCTTC; CDR3 protein: CASSLGTGANYGYTF
V gene: TRBV19; clone size: .; J gene: TRBJ1-1; CDR3 length: 13; D gene: TRBD1; CDR3 DNA: TGTGCCAGTAGTATGACAGGGACTGGTGAAGCTTTCTTT; CDR3 protein: CASSMTGTGEAFF
V gene: TRBV2; clone size: .; J gene: TRBJ1-2; CDR3 length: 14; D gene: TRBD1; CDR3 DNA: TGTGCCAGCAGGGCCCGAACAGGGGATGATGGCTACACCTTC; CDR3 protein: CASRARTGDDGYTF
V gene: TRBV2; clone size: once; J gene: TRBJ1-4; CDR3 length: 15; D gene: .; CDR3 DNA: TGTGCCAGCAATCGAGGGGGGGGAGTGAGTGAAAAACTGTTTTTT; CDR3 protein: CASNRGGGVSEKLFF
V gene: TRBV3-1/TRBV3-2; clone size: .; J gene: TRBJ2-5; CDR3 length: 15; D gene: TRBD1; CDR3 DNA: TGTGCCAGCAGCCCGGGACAGGGGGCTGGAGAGACCCAGTACTTC; CDR3 protein: CASSPGQGAGETQYF
V gene: TRBV7-9; clone size: .; J gene: TRBJ1-5; CDR3 length: 16; D gene: TRBD1; CDR3 DNA: TGTGCCAGCAGCGTAGGAGGGGGCTTTGGCAATCAGCCCCAGCATTTT; CDR3 protein: CASSVGGGFGNQPQHF
V gene: TRBV27; clone size: .; J gene: TRBJ1-2; CDR3 length: 16; D gene: TRBD1; CDR3 DNA: TGTGCCAGCAGTGCTGCGAGCCGGGACAGGGTTCGTGGCTACACCTTC; CDR3 protein: CASSAASRDRVRGYTF
V gene: TRBV19; clone size: once; J gene: TRBJ2-1; CDR3 length: 17; D gene: .; CDR3 DNA: TGTGCCAGTAGTATAGGCCCCGGGGGACTCGGTTACAATGAGCAGTTCTTC; CDR3 protein: CASSIGPGGLGYNEQFF
V gene: TRBV30; clone size: .; J gene: TRBJ2-3; CDR3 length: 14; D gene: .; CDR3 DNA: TGTGCCTGGAGTGTAGAGGTTTCTTCCATTTCGCAGTATTTT; CDR3 protein: CAWSVEVSSISQYF